This entry describes one T cell receptor beta chain. V was cut by 10 bases and J by 3 bases, with 18 bases left in between. The CDR3 sequence is 14 residues long. Germline assignment: CDR1 SNHLY and CDR2 FYNNEI. Membership in each cohort depended on participant-reported clinical history. For recovered donors of Cohort 3, there were two negative PCRs, clearance, or symptom resolution. The data originate from a study of blood T cell repertoires in COVID-19. Study-level information: Researchers got acute and convalescent COVID-19 samples from the United States, Italy and Spain.

As handled by the study authors: It was from reference gene primer amplification that nucleated cell counts were estimated. Measured with immunoSEQ multiplex PCR; TCRdb has only the in-frame clones, and not every one. The V and J calls and clone size were taken over from that table, and D and trimming were inferred from the DNA. The sample carries about 130,000 clones, roughly four fifths recorded once. The TCR was taken from a man between 50 and 59 years old who had recovered from COVID-19. The genes are TRBV2 and TRBJ1-2, with TRBD1 as a possible D gene (6 bases). The source material was PBMCs or T cells enriched from blood (not recorded which). The CDR3 is CAMLLTGRYYGYTF. In DNA, the CDR3 is TGTGCCATGCTTCTAACAGGGCGCTACTATGGCTACACCTTC.